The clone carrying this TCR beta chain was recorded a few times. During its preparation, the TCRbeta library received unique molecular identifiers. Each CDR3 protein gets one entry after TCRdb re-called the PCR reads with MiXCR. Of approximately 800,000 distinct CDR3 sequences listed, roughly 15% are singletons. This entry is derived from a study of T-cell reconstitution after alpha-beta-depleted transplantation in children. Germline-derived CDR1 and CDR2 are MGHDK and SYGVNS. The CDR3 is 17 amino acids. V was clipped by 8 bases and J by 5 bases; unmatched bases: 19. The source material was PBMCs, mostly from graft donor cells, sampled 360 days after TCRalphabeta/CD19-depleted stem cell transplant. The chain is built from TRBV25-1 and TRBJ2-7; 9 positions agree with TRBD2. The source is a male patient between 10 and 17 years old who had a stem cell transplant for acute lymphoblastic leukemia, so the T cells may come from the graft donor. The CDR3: CASRRRVLAGARDEQYF. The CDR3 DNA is TGTGCCAGCCGGCGCAGGGTATTAGCGGGAGCCCGGGACGAGCAGTACTTC.